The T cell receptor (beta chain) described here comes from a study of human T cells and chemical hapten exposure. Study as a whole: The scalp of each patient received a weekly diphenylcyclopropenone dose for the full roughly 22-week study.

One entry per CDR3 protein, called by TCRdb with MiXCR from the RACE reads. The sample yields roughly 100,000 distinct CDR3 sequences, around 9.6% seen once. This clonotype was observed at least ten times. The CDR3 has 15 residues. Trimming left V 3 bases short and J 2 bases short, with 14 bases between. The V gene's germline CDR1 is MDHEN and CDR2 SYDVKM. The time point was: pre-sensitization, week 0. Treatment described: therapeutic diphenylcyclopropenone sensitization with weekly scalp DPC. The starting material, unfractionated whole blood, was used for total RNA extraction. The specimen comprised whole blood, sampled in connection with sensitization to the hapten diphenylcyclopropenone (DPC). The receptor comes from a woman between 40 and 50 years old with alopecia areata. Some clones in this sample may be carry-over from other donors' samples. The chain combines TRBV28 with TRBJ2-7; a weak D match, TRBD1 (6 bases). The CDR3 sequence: CASSLVRDTPYEQYF. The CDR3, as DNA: TGTGCCAGCAGTTTGGTCCGGGACACACCCTACGAGCAGTACTTC.